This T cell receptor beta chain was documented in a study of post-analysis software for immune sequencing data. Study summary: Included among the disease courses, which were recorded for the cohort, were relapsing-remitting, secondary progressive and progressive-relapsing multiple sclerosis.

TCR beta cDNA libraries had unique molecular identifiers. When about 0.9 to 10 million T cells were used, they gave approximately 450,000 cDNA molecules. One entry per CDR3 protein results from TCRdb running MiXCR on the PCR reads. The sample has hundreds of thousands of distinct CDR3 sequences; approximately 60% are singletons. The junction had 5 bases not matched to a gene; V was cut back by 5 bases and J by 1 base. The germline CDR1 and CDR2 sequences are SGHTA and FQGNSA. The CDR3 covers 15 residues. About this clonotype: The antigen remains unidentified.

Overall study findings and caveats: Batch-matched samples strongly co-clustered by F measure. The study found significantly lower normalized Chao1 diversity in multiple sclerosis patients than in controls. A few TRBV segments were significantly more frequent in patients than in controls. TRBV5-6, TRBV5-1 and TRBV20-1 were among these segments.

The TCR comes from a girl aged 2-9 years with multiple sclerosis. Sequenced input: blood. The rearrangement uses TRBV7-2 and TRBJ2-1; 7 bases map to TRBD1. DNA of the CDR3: TGTGCCAGCAGCCCCCAGGGACAGTCCTACAATGAGCAGTTCTTC. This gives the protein CASSPQGQSYNEQFF.